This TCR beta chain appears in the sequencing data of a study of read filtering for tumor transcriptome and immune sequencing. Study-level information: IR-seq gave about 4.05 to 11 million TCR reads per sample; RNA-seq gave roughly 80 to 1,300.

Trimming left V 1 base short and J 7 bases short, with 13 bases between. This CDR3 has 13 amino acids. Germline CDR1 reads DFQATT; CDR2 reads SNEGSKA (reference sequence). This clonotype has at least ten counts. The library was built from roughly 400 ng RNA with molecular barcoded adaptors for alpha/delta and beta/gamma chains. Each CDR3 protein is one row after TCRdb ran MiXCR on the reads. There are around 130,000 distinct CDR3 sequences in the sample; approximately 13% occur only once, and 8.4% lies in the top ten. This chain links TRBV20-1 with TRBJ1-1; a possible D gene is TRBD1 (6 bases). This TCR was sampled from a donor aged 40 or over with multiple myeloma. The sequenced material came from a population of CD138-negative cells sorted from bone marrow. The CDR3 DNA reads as TGCAGTGCTAGAGGAGGGGGGGGGTTTGAAGCTTTCTTT. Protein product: CSARGGGGFEAFF.